Presented here are 18 T cell receptor beta chains from one specimen sequenced in a study of identical twins. Using its own MiXCR run on the 5' RACE reads, TCRdb lists one record per CDR3 protein. Here the sample spans 400,000 to 500,000 distinct CDR3 sequences, roughly 20% being singletons. Source material: naive T cells sorted from blood. All receptors come from a man between 50 and 59 years old in good health.

The V call is TRBV5-4, the J call TRBJ2-3; 9 bases are shared with TRBD1. V was pared by 1 base and J by 4 bases, with 7 bases of the junction left unmatched. Germline lookup yields CDR1 SGHNT and CDR2 YYREEE (reference sequence). The CDR3 is 16 amino acids. DNA for the CDR3: TGTGCCAGCAGCTTGTACGGGACAGGGAGGTCAGATACGCAGTATTTT. This translates into CASSLYGTGRSDTQYF.

The chain joins TRBV11-1 to TRBJ2-3; 7 bases agree with TRBD1. V lost 3 bases and J lost 0; bases outside the gene matches: 12. The CDR3 runs to 18 residues. Germline V gene sequence: CDR1 SGHAT, CDR2 FQDESV (reference sequence). CDR3 loop: CASSFRGPPLASTDTQYF. As DNA, the CDR3 is TGTGCCAGCAGCTTTAGGGGGCCTCCCTTGGCCAGCACAGATACGCAGTATTTT.

The CDR3 reads CAISGPGQGRDTQYF. The CDR3 coding sequence is TGTGCCATCAGCGGACCGGGACAGGGGCGGGATACGCAGTATTTT. The chain couples TRBV10-3 to TRBJ2-3; TRBD1 matches 10 bases. CDR1 ENHRY and CDR2 SYGVKD come from the germline V gene. The CDR3 is made up of 15 amino acids. V gave up 6 bases and J gave up 6 bases; unmatched junction bases: 9.

This clonotype occurred many times. This rearrangement joins TRBV12-3 or TRBV12-4 to TRBJ2-7; 8 nucleotides line up with TRBD2. CDR3 length: 15 amino acids. V lost 2 bases to trimming and J lost 2 bases; unmatched junction nucleotides: 5. Here the CDR3 DNA reads TGTGCCAGCAGTTTAAATAGCGGGGCTACCTACGAGCAGTACTTC. Amino acids: CASSLNSGATYEQYF.

This clonotype was seen at least ten times. The rearrangement joins TRBV5-1 to TRBJ1-1, with unresolved D. CDR3 length equals 16 residues. V was clipped by 3 bases and J by 0 bases, with 15 bases between them. Germline CDR1 is SGHRS and CDR2 is YFSETQ. CDR3 residues: CASSYLPGLLNTEAFF. DNA of the CDR3: TGCGCCAGCAGCTACCTCCCGGGTTTATTGAACACTGAAGCTTTCTTT.

This clonotype occurred once. The gene calls are TRBV18 and TRBJ2-1; D is possibly TRBD1 or TRBD2 (6 bases each). With 1 base removed from V and 9 bases from J, the gap between germline ends came to 19 bases. The length of the CDR3 is 16 residues. Germline V gives CDR1 KGHSH, CDR2 LQKENI. The CDR3 coding sequence is TGTGCCAGCTCACCACAACTCGGGGGCCGCTCGGGTGAGCAGTTCTTC. Translated, it gives CASSPQLGGRSGEQFF. Drawing the rest from reference TRBV18 and TRBJ2-1, the complete variable domain is NAGVMQNPRHLVRRRGQEARLRCSPMKGHSHVYWYRQLPEEGLKFMVYLQKENIIDESGMPKERFSAEFPKEGPSILRIQQVVRGDSAAYFCASSPQLGGRSGEQFFGPGTRLTVL.

This clonotype was counted many times. The V and J genes are TRBV6-6 and TRBJ2-1, with unresolved D. V was trimmed by 3 bases and J by 7 bases, leaving 10 bases between them. Per the germline V gene, CDR1 is MNHNY and CDR2 is SVGAGI (reference sequence). The CDR3 spans 13 residues. The CDR3 here is CASSYYLYNEQFF. The CDR3 nucleotides read TGTGCCAGCAGTTATTATCTTTATAATGAGCAGTTCTTC.

The chain uses TRBV7-6 and TRBJ2-1, with D perhaps matching TRBD1 (6 bases). This CDR3 has 16 amino acids. Trimming shortened V by 1 base and J by 1 base, and 11 bases separated the two germline ends. The germline gives CDR1 SGHVS, CDR2 FNYEAQ. CDR3 in amino acids: CASSLEGDSSYNEQFF. The DNA of the CDR3 is TGTGCCAGCAGCTTAGAGGGGGATAGTTCCTACAATGAGCAGTTCTTC.

This clonotype was counted ten times or more. V gene TRBV20-1 combines with J gene TRBJ2-1, with D perhaps TRBD1 or TRBD2 (5 bases each). CDR3 length equals 16 residues. The V end lost 2 bases, the J end lost 0 bases, and 14 bases lay between the germline ends. Germline V lookup: CDR1 DFQATT, CDR2 SNEGSKA (reference sequence). The CDR3 reads CSARTSGTISYNEQFF. The CDR3 DNA sequence: TGCAGTGCTAGAACCTCCGGGACCATCTCCTACAATGAGCAGTTCTTC.

This clonotype has ten or more counts. V usage is TRBV7-8 and J usage is TRBJ2-6; TRBD1 might be the D (5 bases). The CDR3 length is 16 residues. V was pared by 3 bases and J by 2 bases, with 11 bases between. Germline assignment: CDR1 SGHVS and CDR2 FQNEAQ. The CDR3 protein is CASSFRQGAGANVLTF. CDR3 nucleotide sequence: TGTGCCAGCAGCTTTCGTCAGGGCGCTGGGGCCAACGTCCTGACTTTC.

This chain connects TRBV2 to TRBJ2-1, with 8 positions matching TRBD2. The germline V gene encodes CDR1 SNHLY and CDR2 FYNNEI. This CDR3 is 15 amino acids long. The V segment lost 4 bases and the J segment 2 bases; nucleotides outside the gene matches: 4. CDR3 protein: CASSGSGGAYNEQFF. DNA of the CDR3: TGTGCCAGCAGTGGGTCGGGGGGGGCCTACAATGAGCAGTTCTTC.

The V and J genes are TRBV6-4 and TRBJ2-3; D perhaps matches TRBD1 (6 bases). The CDR3 spans 14 residues. V dropped 2 bases and J dropped 3 bases, with 9 bases sitting between them. Germline V gene sequence: CDR1 MRHNA, CDR2 SNTAGT. The CDR3, as DNA: TGTGCCAGCAGTGACGGGACACCAACAGATACGCAGTATTTT. Translation: CASSDGTPTDTQYF.

This clonotype has just a few counts. The rearrangement uses TRBV12-3 or TRBV12-4 and TRBJ2-2; TRBD1 or TRBD2 may be the D gene (5 bases each). V was pared by 10 bases and J by 2 bases, with 14 bases between. This CDR3 has 14 residues. The CDR3 region has the DNA TGTGCCACCGAGGGACCTCCCAACACCGGGGAGCTGTTTTTT. Translated, it gives CATEGPPNTGELFF.

CDR3 amino acids: CASSLFGKNTGELFF. The CDR3 DNA reads TGCGCCAGCAGCCTTTTCGGGAAGAACACCGGGGAGCTGTTTTTT. The chain combines TRBV4-1 with TRBJ2-2, with a weak D call TRBD2 (5 bases). The CDR3 loop spans 15 amino acids. V shed 4 bases and J shed 1 base, with 10 bases lying between them. CDR1 and CDR2 from the germline V gene are MGHRA and YSYEKL.

The chain couples TRBV24-1 to TRBJ2-3; 7 bases are a match to TRBD2. V was pared by 7 bases and J by 3 bases, with 9 bases of the junction left unmatched. Germline V gene sequence: CDR1 KGHDR, CDR2 SFDVKD. The CDR3 consists of 15 residues. CDR3 protein: CATRAWEGSTDTQYF. CDR3 DNA sequence: TGTGCCACCAGGGCCTGGGAGGGAAGTACAGATACGCAGTATTTT.

This chain joins TRBV29-1 and TRBJ2-7, with 10 bases identical to TRBD1. V was pared by 4 bases and J by 3 bases, with 6 bases of the junction left unmatched. This CDR3 region has 14 residues. Germline CDR1 and CDR2: SQVTM and ANQGSEA. Here the CDR3 DNA reads TGCAGCGTTGCCCGGGACAGGGGATTCTACGAGCAGTACTTC. Translated: CSVARDRGFYEQYF.

This clonotype was counted once. In DNA form, the CDR3 reads TGTGCCAGCAGCCCATACAGGGGGAAGCAGTATTTT. This sequence encodes CASSPYRGKQYF. The genes are TRBV7-8 and TRBJ2-3, with 8 bases lining up with TRBD1. CDR3 length: 12 residues. Germline V gene data show CDR1 as SGHVS and CDR2 as FQNEAQ. The V gene end was trimmed by 5 bases and the J gene end by 11 bases; junction bases not matched to a gene: 6.

This chain uses TRBV5-4 with TRBJ2-6, with D maybe TRBD1 (6 bases). The CDR3 spans 16 residues. V was trimmed by 5 bases and J by 0 bases, leaving 12 bases between them. Germline lookup yields CDR1 SGHNT and CDR2 YYREEE (reference sequence). The CDR3, as DNA: TGTGCCAGCAGGGCAGAAGGGGGCTCTGGGGCCAACGTCCTGACTTTC. Translation gives CASRAEGGSGANVLTF. Full variable domain (rest looked up from reference TRBV5-4 and TRBJ2-6): ETGVTQSPTHLIKTRGQQVTLRCSSQSGHNTVSWYQQALGQGPQFIFQYYREEENGRGNFPPRFSGLQFPNYSSELNVNALELDDSALYLCASRAEGGSGANVLTFGAGSRLTVL.